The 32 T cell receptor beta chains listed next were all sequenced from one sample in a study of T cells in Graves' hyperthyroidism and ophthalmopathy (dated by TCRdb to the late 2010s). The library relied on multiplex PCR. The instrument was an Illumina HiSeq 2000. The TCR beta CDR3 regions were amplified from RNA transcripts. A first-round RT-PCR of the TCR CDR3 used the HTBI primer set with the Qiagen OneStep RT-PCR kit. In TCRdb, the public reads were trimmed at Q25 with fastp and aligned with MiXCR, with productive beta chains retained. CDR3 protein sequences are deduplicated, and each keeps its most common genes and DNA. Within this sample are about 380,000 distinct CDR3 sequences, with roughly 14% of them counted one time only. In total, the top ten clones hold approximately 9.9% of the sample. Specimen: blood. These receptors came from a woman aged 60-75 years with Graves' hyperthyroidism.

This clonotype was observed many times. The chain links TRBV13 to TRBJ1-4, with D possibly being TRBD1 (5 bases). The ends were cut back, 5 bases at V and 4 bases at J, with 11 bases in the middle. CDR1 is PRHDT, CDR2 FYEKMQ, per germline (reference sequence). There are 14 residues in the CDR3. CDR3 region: CASSRDSSNEKLFF. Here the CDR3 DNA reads TGTGCCAGCAGCCGTGACAGCAGTAATGAAAAACTGTTTTTT.

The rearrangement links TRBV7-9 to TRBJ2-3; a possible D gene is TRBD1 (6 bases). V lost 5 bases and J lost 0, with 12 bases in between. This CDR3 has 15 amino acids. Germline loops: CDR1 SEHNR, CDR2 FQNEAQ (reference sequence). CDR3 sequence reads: CASSTRDISTDTQYF. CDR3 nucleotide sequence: TGTGCCAGCAGCACCCGGGACATAAGCACAGATACGCAGTATTTT.

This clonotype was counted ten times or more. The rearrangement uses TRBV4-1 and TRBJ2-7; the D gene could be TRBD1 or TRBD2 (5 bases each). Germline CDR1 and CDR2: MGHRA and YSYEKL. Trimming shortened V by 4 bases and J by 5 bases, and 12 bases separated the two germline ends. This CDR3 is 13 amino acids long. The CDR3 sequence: CASSRGTANEQYF. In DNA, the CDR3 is TGCGCCAGCAGCCGGGGGACCGCGAACGAGCAGTACTTC.

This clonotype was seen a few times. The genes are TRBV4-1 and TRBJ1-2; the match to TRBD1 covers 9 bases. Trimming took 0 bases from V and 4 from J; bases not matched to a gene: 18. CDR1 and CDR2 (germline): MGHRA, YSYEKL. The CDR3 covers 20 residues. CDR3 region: CASSQDTAGTGIVGSYGYTF. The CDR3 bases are TGCGCCAGCAGCCAAGATACCGCCGGGACAGGGATAGTTGGTAGCTATGGCTACACCTTC.

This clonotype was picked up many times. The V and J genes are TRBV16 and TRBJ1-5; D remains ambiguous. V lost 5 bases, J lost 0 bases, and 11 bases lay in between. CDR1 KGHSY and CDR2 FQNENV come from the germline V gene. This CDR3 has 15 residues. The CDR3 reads CASSSRMISNQPQHF. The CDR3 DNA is TGTGCCAGCAGCTCTAGGATGATTAGCAATCAGCCCCAGCATTTT.

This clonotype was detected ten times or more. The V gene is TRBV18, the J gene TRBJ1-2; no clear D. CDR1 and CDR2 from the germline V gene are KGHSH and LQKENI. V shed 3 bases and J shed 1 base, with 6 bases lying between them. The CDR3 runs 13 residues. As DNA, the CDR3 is TGTGCCAGCTCACCGTCTGGTAACTATGGCTACACCTTC. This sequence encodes CASSPSGNYGYTF.

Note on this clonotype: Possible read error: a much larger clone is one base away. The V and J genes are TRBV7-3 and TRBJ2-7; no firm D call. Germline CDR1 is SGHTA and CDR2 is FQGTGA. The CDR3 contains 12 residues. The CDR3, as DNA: TGTGCCGGCAGCGACCAGACGGGCGAGCAGTACTTC. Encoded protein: CAGSDQTGEQYF.

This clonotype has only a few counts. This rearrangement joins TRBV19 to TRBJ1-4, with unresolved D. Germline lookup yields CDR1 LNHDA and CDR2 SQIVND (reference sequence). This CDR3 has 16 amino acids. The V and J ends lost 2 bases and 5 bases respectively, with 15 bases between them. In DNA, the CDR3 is TGTGCCAGTAGTATATCGAATTACAACCAGAATGAAAAACTGTTTTTT. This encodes CASSISNYNQNEKLFF.

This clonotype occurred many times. The CDR3 protein is CASSRAGSYEQYF. Written as DNA, the CDR3 is TGTGCCAGCAGCCGAGCGGGCAGCTACGAGCAGTACTTC. V and J are TRBV3-1 and TRBJ2-7; the D gene is possibly TRBD2 (6 bases). Per the germline V gene, CDR1 is LGHDT and CDR2 is YNNKEL (reference sequence). Trimming removed 4 bases from V and 3 bases from J, with 10 bases in between. The CDR3 sequence is 13 residues long.

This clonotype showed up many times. The CDR3 region has the DNA TGTGCCAGCTCACCTCTAGCGGGACGCTCCTACGAGCAGTACTTC. Encoded protein: CASSPLAGRSYEQYF. The chain is built from TRBV18 and TRBJ2-7, with TRBD2 identical over 9 bases. CDR1 and CDR2 from the germline V gene are KGHSH and LQKENI. The CDR3 spans 15 residues. With 3 bases clipped from V and 0 bases from J, the junction kept 3 bases outside the gene matches.

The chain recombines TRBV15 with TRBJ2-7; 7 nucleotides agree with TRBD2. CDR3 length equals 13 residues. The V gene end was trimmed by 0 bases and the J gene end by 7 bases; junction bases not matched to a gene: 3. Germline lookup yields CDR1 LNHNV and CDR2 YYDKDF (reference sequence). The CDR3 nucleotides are TGTGCCACCAGCAGAGAGTCCGGGGGGGAGCAGTACTTC. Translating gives CATSRESGGEQYF.

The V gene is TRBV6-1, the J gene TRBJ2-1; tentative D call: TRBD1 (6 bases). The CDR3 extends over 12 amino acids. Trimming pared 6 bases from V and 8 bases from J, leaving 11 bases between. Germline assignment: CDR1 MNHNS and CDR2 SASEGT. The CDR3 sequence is CASRGGSDEQFF. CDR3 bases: TGTGCCAGCAGAGGGGGTAGCGATGAGCAGTTCTTC.

CDR3 amino acids: CASSLTPGTGELFF. CDR3 DNA sequence: TGTGCCAGCAGCCTAACCCCCGGAACCGGGGAGCTGTTTTTT. The chain has TRBV11-2 and TRBJ2-2; the D is unclear. V lost 5 bases and J lost 5, with 12 bases in between. The CDR3 covers 14 residues. Germline V gene lookup returns CDR1 SGHAT and CDR2 FQNNGV.

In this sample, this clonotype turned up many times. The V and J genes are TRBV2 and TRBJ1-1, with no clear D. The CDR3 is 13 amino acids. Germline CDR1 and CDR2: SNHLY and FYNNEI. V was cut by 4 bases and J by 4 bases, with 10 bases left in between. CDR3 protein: CASSGEGSTEAFF. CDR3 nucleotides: TGTGCCAGCAGTGGGGAGGGTAGCACTGAAGCTTTCTTT. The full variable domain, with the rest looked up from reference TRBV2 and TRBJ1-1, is EPEVTQTPSHQVTQMGQEVILRCVPISNHLYFYWYRQILGQKVEFLVSFYNNEISEKSEIFDDQFSVERPDGSNFTLKIRSTKLEDSAMYFCASSGEGSTEAFFGQGTRLTVV.

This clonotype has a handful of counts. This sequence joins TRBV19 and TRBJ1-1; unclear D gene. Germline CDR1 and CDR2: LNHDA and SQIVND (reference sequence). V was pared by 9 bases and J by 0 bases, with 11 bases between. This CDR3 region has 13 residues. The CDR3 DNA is TGTGCCAGCAGTGCCAGGCTGAACACTGAAGCTTTCTTT. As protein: CASSARLNTEAFF. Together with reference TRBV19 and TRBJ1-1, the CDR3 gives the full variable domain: DGGITQSPKYLFRKEGQNVTLSCEQNLNHDAMYWYRQDPGQGLRLIYYSQIVNDFQKGDIAEGYSVSREKKESFPLTVTSAQKNPTAFYLCASSARLNTEAFFGQGTRLTVV.

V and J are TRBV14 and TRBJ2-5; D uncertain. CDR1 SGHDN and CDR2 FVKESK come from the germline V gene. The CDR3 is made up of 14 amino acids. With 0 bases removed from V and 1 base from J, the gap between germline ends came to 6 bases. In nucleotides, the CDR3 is TGTGCCAGCAGCCAAGATAGGTTCCAAGAGACCCAGTACTTC. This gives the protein CASSQDRFQETQYF.

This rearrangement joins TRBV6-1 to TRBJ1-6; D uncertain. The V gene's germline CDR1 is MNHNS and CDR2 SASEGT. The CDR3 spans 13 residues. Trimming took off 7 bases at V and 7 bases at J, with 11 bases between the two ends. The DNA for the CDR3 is TGTGCCAGCACCCTGAGCCAAAATTCACCCCTCCACTTT. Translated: CASTLSQNSPLHF.

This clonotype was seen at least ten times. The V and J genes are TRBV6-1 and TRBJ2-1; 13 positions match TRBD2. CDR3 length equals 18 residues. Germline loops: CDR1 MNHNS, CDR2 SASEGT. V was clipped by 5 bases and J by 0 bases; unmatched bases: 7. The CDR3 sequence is CASSYTGTSGDSYNEQFF. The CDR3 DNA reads TGTGCCAGCAGTTACACCGGGACTAGCGGGGACTCCTACAATGAGCAGTTCTTC.

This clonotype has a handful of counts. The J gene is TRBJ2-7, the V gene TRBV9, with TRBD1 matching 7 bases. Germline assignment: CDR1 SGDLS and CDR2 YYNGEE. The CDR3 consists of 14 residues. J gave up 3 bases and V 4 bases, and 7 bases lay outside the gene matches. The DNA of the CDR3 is TGTGCCAGCAGCCCGAGCGACAGGGTCTACGAGCAGTACTTC. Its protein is CASSPSDRVYEQYF.

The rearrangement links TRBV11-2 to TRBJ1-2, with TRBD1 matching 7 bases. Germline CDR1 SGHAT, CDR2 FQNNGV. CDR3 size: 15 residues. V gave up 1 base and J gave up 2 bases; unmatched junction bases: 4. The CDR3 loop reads CASSLVDRKNYGYTF. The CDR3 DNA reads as TGTGCCAGCAGCTTAGTGGACAGGAAAAACTATGGCTACACCTTC. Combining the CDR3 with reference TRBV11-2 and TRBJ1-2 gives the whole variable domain EAGVAQSPRYKIIEKRQSVAFWCNPISGHATLYWYQQILGQGPKLLIQFQNNGVVDDSQLPKDRFSAERLKGVDSTLKIQPAKLEDSAVYLCASSLVDRKNYGYTFGSGTRLTVV.

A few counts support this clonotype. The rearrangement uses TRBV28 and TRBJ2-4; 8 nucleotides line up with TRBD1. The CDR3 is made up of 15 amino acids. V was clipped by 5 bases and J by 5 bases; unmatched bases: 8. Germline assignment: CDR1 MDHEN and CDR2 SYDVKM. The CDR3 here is CASSPGTGWENIQYF. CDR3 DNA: TGTGCCAGCAGTCCGGGGACAGGATGGGAAAACATTCAGTACTTC.

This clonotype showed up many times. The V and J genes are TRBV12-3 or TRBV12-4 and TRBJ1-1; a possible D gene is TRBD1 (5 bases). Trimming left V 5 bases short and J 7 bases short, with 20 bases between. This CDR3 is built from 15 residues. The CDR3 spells CASSLTGTAAHEAFF. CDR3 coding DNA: TGTGCCAGCAGTCTGACGGGGACGGCCGCTCATGAAGCTTTCTTT.

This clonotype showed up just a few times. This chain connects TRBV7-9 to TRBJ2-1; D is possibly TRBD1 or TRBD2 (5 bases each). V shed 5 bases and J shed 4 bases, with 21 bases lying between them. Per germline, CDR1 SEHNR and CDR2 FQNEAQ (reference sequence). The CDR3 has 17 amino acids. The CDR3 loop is CASSPDGGRAIYNEQFF. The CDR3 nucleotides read TGTGCCAGCAGCCCCGATGGGGGACGGGCTATATACAATGAGCAGTTCTTC.

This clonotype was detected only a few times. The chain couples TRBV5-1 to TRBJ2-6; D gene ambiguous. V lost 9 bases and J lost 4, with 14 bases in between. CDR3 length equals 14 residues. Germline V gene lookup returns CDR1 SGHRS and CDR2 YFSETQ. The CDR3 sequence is CATGRAPGANVLTF. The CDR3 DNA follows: TGCGCCACCGGACGGGCTCCAGGGGCCAACGTCCTGACTTTC.

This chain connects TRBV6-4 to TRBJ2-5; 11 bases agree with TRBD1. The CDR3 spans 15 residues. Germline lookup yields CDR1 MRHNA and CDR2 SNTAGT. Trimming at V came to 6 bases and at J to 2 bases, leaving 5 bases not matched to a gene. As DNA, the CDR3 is TGTGCCAGCAGCGGCCGGGACAGGGGGCAAGAGACCCAGTACTTC. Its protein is CASSGRDRGQETQYF.

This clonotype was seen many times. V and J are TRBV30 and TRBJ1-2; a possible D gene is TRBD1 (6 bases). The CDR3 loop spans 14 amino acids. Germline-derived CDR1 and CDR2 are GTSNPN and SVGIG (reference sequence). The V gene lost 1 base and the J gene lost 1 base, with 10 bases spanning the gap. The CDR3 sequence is CAWSALQGNYGYTF. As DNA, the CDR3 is TGTGCCTGGAGTGCCCTACAGGGTAACTATGGCTACACCTTC. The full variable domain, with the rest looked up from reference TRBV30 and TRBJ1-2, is SQTIHQWPATLVQPVGSPLSLECTVEGTSNPNLYWYRQAAGRGLQLLFYSVGIGQISSEVPQNLSASRPQDRQFILSSKKLLLSDSGFYLCAWSALQGNYGYTFGSGTRLTVV.

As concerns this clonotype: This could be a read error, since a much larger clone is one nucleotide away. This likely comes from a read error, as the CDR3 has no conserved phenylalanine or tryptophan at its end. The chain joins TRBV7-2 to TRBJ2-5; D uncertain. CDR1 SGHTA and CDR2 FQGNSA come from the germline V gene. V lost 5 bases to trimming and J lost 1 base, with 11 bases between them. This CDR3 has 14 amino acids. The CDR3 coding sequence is TGTGCCAGCAGCACTGGGTACGTCCAAGAGACCCAGTACCTC. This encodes CASSTGYVQETQYL.

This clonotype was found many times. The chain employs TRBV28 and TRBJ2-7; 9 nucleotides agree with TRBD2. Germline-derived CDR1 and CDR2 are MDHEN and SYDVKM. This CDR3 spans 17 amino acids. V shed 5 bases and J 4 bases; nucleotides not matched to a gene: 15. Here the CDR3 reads CASSPPGGRAGEYEQYF. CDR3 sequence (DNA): TGTGCCAGCAGTCCTCCTGGCGGGAGGGCCGGAGAGTACGAGCAGTACTTC.

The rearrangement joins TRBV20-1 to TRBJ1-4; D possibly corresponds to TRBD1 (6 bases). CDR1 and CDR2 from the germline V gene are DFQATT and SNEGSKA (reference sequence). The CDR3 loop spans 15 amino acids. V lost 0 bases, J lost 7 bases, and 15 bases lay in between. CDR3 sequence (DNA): TGCAGTGCTAGAGATCGGGGGGGCTGGGTTGAAAAACTGTTTTTT. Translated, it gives CSARDRGGWVEKLFF.

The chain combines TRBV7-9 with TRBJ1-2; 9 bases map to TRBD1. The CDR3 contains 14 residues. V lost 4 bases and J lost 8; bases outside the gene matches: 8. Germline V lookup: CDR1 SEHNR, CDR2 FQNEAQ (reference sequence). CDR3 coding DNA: TGTGCCAGCAGCTCGGGACAGGGTCGGTGGGGCTACACCTTC. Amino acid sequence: CASSSGQGRWGYTF. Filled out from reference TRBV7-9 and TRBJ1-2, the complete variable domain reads DTGVSQNPRHKITKRGQNVTFRCDPISEHNRLYWYRQTLGQGPEFLTYFQNEAQLEKSRLLSDRFSAERPKGSFSTLEIQRTEQGDSAMYLCASSSGQGRWGYTFGSGTRLTVV.

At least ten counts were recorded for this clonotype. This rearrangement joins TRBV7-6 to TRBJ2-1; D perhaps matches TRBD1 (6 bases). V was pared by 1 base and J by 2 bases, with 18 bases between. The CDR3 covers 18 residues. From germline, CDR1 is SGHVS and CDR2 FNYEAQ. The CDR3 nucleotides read TGTGCCAGCAGCTTAGGACTTCTGGGGGCCGAGCCCTACAATGAGCAGTTCTTC. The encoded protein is CASSLGLLGAEPYNEQFF.

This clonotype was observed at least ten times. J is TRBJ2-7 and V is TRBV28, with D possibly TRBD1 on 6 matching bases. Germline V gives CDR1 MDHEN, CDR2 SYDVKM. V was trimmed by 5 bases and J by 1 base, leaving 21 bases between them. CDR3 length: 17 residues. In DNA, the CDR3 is TGTGCCAGCAGTCCCAGTGCCAGGGGCCGCCGGTCCTACGAGCAGTACTTC. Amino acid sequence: CASSPSARGRRSYEQYF.